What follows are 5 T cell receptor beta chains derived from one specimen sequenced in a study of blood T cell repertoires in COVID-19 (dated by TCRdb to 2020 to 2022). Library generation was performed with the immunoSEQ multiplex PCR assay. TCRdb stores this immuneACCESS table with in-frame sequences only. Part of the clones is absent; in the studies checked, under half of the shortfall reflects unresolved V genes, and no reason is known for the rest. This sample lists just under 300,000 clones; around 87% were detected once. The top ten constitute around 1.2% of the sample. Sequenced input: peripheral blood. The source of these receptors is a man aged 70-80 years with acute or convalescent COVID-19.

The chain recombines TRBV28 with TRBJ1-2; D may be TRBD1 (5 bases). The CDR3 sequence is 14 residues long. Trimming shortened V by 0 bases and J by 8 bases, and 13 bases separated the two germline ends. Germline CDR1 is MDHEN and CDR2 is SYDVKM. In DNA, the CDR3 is TGTGCCAGCAGTTTATGGGGGCCTGAGAACGGCTACACCTTC. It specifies CASSLWGPENGYTF.

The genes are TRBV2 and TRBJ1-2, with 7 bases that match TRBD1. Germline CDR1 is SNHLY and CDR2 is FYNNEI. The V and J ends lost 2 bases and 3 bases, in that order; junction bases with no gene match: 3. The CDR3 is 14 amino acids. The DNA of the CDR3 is TGTGCCAGCAGTGAAAGGGGACAGTACTATGGCTACACCTTC. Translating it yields CASSERGQYYGYTF.

In DNA form, the CDR3 reads TGTGCCAGCAGTTCCGTGGGGAGCTCCTACAATGAGCAGTTCTTC. This encodes CASSSVGSSYNEQFF. V gene TRBV27 combines with J gene TRBJ2-1, with D tentatively TRBD2 (5 bases). Germline CDR1 MNHEY, CDR2 SMNVEV (reference sequence). V was trimmed by 4 bases and J by 0 bases, leaving 10 bases between them. The CDR3 loop spans 15 amino acids.

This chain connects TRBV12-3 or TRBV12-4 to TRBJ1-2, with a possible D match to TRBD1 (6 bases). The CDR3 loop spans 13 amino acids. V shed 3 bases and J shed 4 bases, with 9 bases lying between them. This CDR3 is CASSFGGRYGYTF. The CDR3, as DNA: TGTGCCAGCAGTTTTGGGGGCCGCTATGGCTACACCTTC.

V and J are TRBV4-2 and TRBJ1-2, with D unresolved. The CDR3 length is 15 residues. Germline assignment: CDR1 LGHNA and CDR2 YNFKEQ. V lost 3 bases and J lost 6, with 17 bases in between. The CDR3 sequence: CASSHGEGRGNGYTF. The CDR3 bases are TGTGCCAGCAGCCACGGTGAGGGCCGGGGTAATGGCTACACCTTC.